This TCR beta chain was captured by sequencing in a study of T cells in Graves' hyperthyroidism and ophthalmopathy. Researchers took RNA transcripts and amplified the TCR beta CDR3 regions from them. HTBI primers were employed in a first-round RT-PCR of the TCR CDR3. TCRdb reanalysed the multiplex PCR reads using MiXCR and keeps one entry per CDR3 protein. The sample has 250,000 to 350,000 distinct CDR3 sequences; 17% are singletons. On the basis of clinical symptoms, serum thyroxine and TRAb, thyroid ultrasound and orbital computed tomography, diagnoses were made. Study-wide results and caveats: Ophthalmopathy was separated from stable hyperthyroidism by a 13 V-J model.

This CDR3 spans 13 amino acids. Germline-derived CDR1 and CDR2 are MNHNS and SASEGT. Trimming stripped 1 base from V and 7 bases from J, with 11 bases between. This clonotype was seen at least ten times. The target antigen is unknown. The source material was blood. The V gene is TRBV6-1, the J gene TRBJ2-7; D unclear. The sequence was collected from a woman aged 55-75 years with Graves' ophthalmopathy. The CDR3 DNA reads TGTGCCAGCAGTGAAGGGATATTCCAAGAGCAGTACTTC. Protein product: CASSEGIFQEQYF.